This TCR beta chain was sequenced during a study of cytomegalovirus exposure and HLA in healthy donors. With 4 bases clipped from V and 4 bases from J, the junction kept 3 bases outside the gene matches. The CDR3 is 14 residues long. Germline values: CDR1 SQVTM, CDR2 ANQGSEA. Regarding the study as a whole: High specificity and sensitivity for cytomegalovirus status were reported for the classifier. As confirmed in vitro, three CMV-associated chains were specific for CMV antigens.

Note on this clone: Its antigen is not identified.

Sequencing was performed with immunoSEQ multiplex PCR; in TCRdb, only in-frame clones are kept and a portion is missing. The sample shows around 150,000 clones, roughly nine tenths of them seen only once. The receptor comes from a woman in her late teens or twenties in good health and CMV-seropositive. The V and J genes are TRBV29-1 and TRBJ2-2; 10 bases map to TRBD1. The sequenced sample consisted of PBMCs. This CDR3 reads CSVGGTGATGELFF. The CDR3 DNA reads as TGCAGCGTTGGTGGGACAGGGGCCACCGGGGAGCTGTTTTTT.